The sequence of this TCR beta chain was determined in a study of PD-1 blockade in classical Hodgkin lymphoma (dated by TCRdb to 2020 to 2022). About the investigation overall: Nivolumab dosing was 3 mg/kg intravenously every 2 weeks, continuing until either disease progression or unacceptable toxicity. The study used CyTOF and TCR beta sequencing to define a peripheral blood immune signature of response to PD-1 blockade in classical Hodgkin lymphoma.

Genomic DNA was extracted with the Qiagen DNeasy kit from unsorted PBMCs and from negatively selected CD4+ and CD8+ fractions. Amplification of TCR beta CDR3 regions was done by immunoSEQ multiplex PCR with primers that anneal to V and J segments. A synthetic immune receptor repertoire was used to minimize amplification bias, and remaining bias was computationally removed after sequencing. The authors' analysis ran thus. Custom Python scripts were used to quantify repertoire diversity as the Shannon entropy index. Unsorted, CD4+ and CD8+ repertoires were analyzed separately, except in combined analyses where CD4+ and CD8+ sequences were merged in silico. A clone counted as expanded when the clone's frequency after treatment rose at least 2-fold relative to C1D1, and clones undetected at baseline were given a pseudocount of 0.5. Singleton clones were defined as clones with 0 or 1 copy at C1D1, and non-singleton clones were defined as clones with 2 or more copies. Clones expanded in unsorted samples were assigned a CD4+, CD8+ or unknown annotation through matching of protein sequences in sorted samples from the same patient. Wilcoxon tests were applied to paired samples to test diversity changes from C1D1 to C4D1. The immuneACCESS repertoire file appears here via TCRdb, limited to in-frame rearrangements. These files lack a portion of the clones; in checked studies, under half of the deficit traces to unresolved V genes, and the cause of the others is not known. The V and J calls and clone size were taken over from that table, and D and trimming were inferred from the DNA. Within this sample are tens of thousands of clones, with around 65% of them counted one time only. The top ten constitute nearly 6% of the sample.

The V and J ends are trimmed by 2 bases and 3 bases, leaving 11 bases between them. According to the germline V gene (reference sequence), CDR1 reads PRHDT and CDR2 reads FYEKMQ. Measured from the cysteine to the phenylalanine, the CDR3 is 14 residues long. Only CDR3 DNA is held: 42 bases, read in frame from base 1. This sample's time point label indicates: cycle 1 day 1 (C1D1), immediately before nivolumab initiation. Relapse after autologous stem cell transplantation had occurred in all trial patients, and cohorts A, B and C were distinguished by prior brentuximab vedotin exposure. A total of 56 patients with relapsed/refractory classical Hodgkin lymphoma made up the trial cohort, and each patient's best overall response was complete response, partial response or progressive disease. Single-agent nivolumab was administered to trial patients in the multi-cohort phase II CheckMate 205 trial. Best overall response was determined by an independent review committee according to the 2007 International Working Group response criteria. PBMCs from the trial were collected at three points: immediately before nivolumab initiation (C1D1), and during therapy at cycle 2 day 1 and cycle 4 day 1. Peripheral blood was collected in 8 mL Vacutainer Cell Preparation Tubes, from which PBMCs were isolated by centrifugation and then cryopreserved.

About this clone: Its antigen remains undetermined. No quality values exist for individual bases; no much larger clone is one base distant.

General study outcomes and caveats: Diversity was lower in patients who began nivolumab less than 1 year after ASCT, so these patients were left out of later analyses to avoid confounding by immune reconstitution. The study was limited to a single clinical trial cohort, and causes of repertoire differences, possibly disease activity or prior therapy, remained undefined. Trial patients with a complete response had baseline diversity similar to that of newly diagnosed patients, while partial responders and progressors had significantly lower diversity. By C4D1, a significant rise was seen in CD4+ TCR diversity but not in CD8+ TCR diversity (p=0.0027 vs p=0.16), and the rise was most apparent among complete responders (p=0.02). Baseline TCR diversity was reported to be lower in newly diagnosed patients than in healthy donors and to be lower still in relapsed/refractory patients.

The sequencing used peripheral blood mononuclear cells (PBMCs), collected at baseline. This TCR derives from a human donor with classical Hodgkin lymphoma. Recombination linked TRBV13 to TRBJ2-7, with the D gene not clear enough to name. At the DNA level, the sequence is TGTGCCAGCAGCTTAATTGGACGTTACTACGAGCAGTACTTC. Its coded protein is CASSLIGRYYEQYF.